This T cell receptor (beta chain) was sequenced during a study of early T cells in non-severe SARS-CoV-2 infection. Looking at the study overall: Bulk RNA from unsorted whole blood was sequenced; chains were unpaired.

The CDR3 extends over 15 amino acids. CDR1 is KGHSH, CDR2 LQKENI, per germline. V lost 5 bases to trimming and J lost 1 base; unmatched junction nucleotides: 6. The library protocol tagged individual cDNA molecules with unique molecular identifiers. MiXCR, applied by TCRdb to the 5' RACE reads, yields one record per CDR3 protein. The sample carries some 19,000 distinct CDR3 sequences, roughly 4.6% recorded once. Study-wide results and caveats: Anti-spike CD8 responses were favored in VDJdb matching, and private and CD4 specificities were missed.

This clonotype was seen ten or more times. Antigen specificity is unknown. This chain connects TRBV18 to TRBJ2-3, with TRBD1 matching 7 bases. What was sequenced was whole blood. The source of this sequence is an adult who was a healthcare worker with PCR-confirmed SARS-CoV-2 infection or an uninfected control (not recorded which). The CDR3 region is CASSTGQAGTDTQYF. The CDR3, as DNA: TGTGCCAGCTCAACCGGACAGGCAGGCACAGATACGCAGTATTTT.